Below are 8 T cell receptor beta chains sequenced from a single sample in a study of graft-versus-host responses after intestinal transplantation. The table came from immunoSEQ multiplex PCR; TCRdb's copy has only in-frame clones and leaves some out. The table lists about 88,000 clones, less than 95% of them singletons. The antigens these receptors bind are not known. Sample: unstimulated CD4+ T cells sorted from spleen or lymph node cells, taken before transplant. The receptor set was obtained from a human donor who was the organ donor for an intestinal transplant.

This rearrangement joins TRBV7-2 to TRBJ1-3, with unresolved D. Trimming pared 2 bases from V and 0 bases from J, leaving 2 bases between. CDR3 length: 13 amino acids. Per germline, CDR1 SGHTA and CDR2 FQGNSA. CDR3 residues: CASSLHSGNTIYF. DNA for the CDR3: TGTGCCAGCAGCTTACACTCTGGAAACACCATATATTTT.

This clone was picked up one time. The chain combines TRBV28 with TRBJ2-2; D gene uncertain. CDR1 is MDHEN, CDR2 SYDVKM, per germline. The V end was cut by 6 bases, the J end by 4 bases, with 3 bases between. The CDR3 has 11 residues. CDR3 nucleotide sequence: TGTGCCAGCAGGGCCACCGGGGAGCTGTTTTTT. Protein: CASRATGELFF.

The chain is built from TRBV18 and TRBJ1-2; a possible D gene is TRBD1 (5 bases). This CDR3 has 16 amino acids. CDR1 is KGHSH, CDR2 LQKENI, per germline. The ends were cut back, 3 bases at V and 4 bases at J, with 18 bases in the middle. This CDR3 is CASSPGAPQFGYGYTF. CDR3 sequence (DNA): TGTGCCAGCTCACCCGGGGCCCCCCAGTTCGGCTATGGCTACACCTTC.

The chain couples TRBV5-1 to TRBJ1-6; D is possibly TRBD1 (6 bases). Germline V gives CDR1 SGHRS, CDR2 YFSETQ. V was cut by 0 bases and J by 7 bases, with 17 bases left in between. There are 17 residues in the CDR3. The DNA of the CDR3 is TGCGCCAGCAGCTTGGAAATCCAGGGGAGGCGAAATTCACCCCTCCACTTT. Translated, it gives CASSLEIQGRRNSPLHF.

CDR3 in amino acids: CASISQGAGSPLHF. CDR3 nucleotide sequence: TGTGCCAGCATTTCCCAGGGGGCTGGGTCACCCCTCCACTTT. The chain joins TRBV6-1 to TRBJ1-6, with 8 bases identical to TRBD1. V was clipped by 7 bases and J by 10 bases; unmatched bases: 9. The length of the CDR3 is 14 residues. Germline V CDR1 and CDR2: MNHNS, SASEGT.

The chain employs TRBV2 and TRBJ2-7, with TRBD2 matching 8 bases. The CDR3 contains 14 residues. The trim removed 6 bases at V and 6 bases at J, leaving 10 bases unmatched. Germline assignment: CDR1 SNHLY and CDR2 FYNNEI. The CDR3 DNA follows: TGTGCCAGCAGGGACGGGGGGGCACTTGGCGAGCAGTACTTC. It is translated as CASRDGGALGEQYF.

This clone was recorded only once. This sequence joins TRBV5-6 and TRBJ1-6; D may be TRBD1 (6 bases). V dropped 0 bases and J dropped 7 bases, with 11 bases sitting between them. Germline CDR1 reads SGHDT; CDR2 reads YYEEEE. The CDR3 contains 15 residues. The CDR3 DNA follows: TGTGCCAGCAGCTTGGGGGCAGGGGAAAATTCACCCCTCCACTTT. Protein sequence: CASSLGAGENSPLHF.

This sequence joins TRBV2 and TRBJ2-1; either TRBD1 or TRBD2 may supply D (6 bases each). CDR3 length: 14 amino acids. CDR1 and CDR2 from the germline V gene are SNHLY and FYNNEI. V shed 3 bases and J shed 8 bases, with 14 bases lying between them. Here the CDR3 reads CASSDEGGGYEQFF. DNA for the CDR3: TGTGCCAGCAGTGACGAGGGGGGCGGTTATGAGCAGTTCTTC.